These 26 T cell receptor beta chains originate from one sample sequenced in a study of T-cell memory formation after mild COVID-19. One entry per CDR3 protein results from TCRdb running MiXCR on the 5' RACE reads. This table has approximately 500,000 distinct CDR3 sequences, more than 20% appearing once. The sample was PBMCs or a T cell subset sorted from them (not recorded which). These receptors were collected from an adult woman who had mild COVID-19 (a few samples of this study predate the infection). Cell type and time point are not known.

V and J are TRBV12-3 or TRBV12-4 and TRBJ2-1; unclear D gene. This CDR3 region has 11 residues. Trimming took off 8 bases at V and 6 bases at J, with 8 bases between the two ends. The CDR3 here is CASGVRNEQFF. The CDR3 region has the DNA TGTGCCAGCGGCGTCCGCAATGAGCAGTTCTTC.

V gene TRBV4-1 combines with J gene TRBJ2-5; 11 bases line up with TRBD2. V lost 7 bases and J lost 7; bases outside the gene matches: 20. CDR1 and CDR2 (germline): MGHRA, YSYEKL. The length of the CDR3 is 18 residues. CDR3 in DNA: TGCGCCAGCACCCGACTAGCGGGGATAAGTCGGGGCCCGGGGACCCAGTACTTC. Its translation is CASTRLAGISRGPGTQYF.

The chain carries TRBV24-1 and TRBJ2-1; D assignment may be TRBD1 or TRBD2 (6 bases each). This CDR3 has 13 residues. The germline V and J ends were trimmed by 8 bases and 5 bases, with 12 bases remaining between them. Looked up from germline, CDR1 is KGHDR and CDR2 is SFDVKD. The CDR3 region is CATKEGVDNEQFF. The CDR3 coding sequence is TGTGCCACCAAGGAGGGGGTGGACAATGAGCAGTTCTTC.

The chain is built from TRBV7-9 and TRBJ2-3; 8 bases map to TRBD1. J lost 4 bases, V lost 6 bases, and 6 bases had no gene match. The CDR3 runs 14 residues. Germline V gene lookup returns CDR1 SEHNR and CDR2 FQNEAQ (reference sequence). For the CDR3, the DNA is TGTGCCAGCAGACCGGACAGGGACCCAGATACGCAGTATTTT. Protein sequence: CASRPDRDPDTQYF. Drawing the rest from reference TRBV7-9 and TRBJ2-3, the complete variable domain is DTGVSQNPRHKITKRGQNVTFRCDPISEHNRLYWYRQTLGQGPEFLTYFQNEAQLEKSRLLSDRFSAERPKGSFSTLEIQRTEQGDSAMYLCASRPDRDPDTQYFGPGTRLTVL.

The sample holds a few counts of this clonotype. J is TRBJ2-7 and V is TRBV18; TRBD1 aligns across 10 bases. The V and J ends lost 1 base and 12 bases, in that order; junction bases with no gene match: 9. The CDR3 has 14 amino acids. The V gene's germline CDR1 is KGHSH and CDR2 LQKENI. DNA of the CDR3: TGTGCCAGCTCACCACAGCAGGACAGGGGGACCTTGTACTTC. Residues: CASSPQQDRGTLYF.

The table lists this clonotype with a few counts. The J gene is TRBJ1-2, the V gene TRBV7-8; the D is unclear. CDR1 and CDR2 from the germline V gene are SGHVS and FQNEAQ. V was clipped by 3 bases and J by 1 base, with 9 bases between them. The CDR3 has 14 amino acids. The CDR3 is CASSLINHNYGYTF. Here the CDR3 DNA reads TGTGCCAGCAGCTTGATAAACCATAACTATGGCTACACCTTC.

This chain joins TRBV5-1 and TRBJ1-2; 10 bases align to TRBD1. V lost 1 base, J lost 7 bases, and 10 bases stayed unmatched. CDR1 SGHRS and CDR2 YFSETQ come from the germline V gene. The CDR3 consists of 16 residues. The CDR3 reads CASSLSGTGAQGGYTF. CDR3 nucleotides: TGCGCCAGCAGCTTGTCGGGGACAGGGGCGCAGGGTGGCTACACCTTC.

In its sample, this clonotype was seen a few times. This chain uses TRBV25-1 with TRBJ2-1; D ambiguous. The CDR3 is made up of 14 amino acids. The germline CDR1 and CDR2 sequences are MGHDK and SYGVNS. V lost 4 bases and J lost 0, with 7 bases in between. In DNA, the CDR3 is TGTGCCAGCAGTGCTGCCCTCTCCTACAATGAGCAGTTCTTC. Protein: CASSAALSYNEQFF.

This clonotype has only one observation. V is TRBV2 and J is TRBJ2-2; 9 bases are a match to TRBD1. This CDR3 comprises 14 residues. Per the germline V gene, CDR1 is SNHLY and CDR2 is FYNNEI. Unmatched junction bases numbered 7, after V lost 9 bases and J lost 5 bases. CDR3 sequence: CASSGTGRTGELFF. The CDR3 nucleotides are TGTGCCAGTTCCGGGACAGGGAGGACCGGGGAGCTGTTTTTT.

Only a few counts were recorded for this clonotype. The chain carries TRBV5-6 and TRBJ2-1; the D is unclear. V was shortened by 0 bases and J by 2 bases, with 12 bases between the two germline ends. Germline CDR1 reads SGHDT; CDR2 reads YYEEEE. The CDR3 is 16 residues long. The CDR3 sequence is CASSLARLVTYNEQFF. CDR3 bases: TGTGCCAGCAGCTTGGCGCGCCTAGTTACCTACAATGAGCAGTTCTTC.

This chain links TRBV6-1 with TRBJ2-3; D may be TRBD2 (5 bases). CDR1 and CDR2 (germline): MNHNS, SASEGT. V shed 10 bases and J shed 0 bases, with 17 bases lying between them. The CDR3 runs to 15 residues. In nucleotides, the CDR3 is TGTGCCACGCCCGGCCGGGGAGTCAGCACAGATACGCAGTATTTT. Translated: CATPGRGVSTDTQYF.

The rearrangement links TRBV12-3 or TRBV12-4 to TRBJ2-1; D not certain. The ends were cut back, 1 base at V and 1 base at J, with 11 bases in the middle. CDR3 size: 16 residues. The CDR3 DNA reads TGTGCCAGCAGTTTAGTGGACGGGTTATCCTACAATGAGCAGTTCTTC. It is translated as CASSLVDGLSYNEQFF.

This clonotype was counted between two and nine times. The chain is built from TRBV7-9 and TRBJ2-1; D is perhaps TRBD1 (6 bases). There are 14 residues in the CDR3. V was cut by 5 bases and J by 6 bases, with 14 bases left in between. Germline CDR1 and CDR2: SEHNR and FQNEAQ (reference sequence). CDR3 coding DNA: TGTGCCAGCAGCGAAACTGCAGGGGCCAATGAGCAGTTCTTC. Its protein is CASSETAGANEQFF.

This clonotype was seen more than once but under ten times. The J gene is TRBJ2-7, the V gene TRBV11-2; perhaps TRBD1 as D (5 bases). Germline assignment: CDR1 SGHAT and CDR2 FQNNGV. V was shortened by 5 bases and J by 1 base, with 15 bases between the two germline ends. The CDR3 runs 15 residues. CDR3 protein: CASSTSDSLSYEQYF. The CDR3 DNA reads TGTGCCAGCAGCACCTCTGACAGCCTATCCTACGAGCAGTACTTC.

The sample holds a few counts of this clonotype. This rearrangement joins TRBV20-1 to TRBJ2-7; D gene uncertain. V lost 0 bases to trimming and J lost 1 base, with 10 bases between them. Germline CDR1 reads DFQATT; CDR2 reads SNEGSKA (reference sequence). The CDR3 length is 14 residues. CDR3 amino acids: CSARDQAQSYEQYF. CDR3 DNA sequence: TGCAGTGCTAGAGATCAGGCCCAGTCCTACGAGCAGTACTTC.

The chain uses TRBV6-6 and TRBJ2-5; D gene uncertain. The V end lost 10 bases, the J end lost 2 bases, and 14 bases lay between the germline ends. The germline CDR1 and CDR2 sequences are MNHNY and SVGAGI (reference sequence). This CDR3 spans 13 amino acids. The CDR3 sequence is CATRKGVQETQYF. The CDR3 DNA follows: TGTGCCACCCGCAAGGGTGTGCAAGAGACCCAGTACTTC.

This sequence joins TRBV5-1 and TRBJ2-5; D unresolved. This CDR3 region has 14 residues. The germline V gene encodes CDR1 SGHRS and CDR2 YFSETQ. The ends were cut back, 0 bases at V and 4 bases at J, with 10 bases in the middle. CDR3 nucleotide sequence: TGCGCCAGCAGCTTGGCCGACGTTGGAGAGACCCAGTACTTC. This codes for CASSLADVGETQYF.

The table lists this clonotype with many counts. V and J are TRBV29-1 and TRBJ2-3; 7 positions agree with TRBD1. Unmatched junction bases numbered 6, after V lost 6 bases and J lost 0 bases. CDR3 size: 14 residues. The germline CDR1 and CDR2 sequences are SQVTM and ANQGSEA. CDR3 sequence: CSVAPGQSTDTQYF. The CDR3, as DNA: TGCAGCGTGGCCCCGGGACAGAGCACAGATACGCAGTATTTT.

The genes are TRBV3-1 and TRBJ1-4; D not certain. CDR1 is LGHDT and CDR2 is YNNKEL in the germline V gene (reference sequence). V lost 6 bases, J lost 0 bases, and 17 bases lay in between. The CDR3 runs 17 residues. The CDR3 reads CASSRERVLATNEKLFF. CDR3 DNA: TGTGCCAGCAGTCGAGAGAGAGTTCTTGCAACTAATGAAAAACTGTTTTTT. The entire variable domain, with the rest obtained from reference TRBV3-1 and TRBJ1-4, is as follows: DTAVSQTPKYLVTQMGNDKSIKCEQNLGHDTMYWYKQDSKKFLKIMFSYNNKELIINETVPNRFSPKSPDKAHLNLHINSLELGDSAVYFCASSRERVLATNEKLFFGSGTQLSVL.

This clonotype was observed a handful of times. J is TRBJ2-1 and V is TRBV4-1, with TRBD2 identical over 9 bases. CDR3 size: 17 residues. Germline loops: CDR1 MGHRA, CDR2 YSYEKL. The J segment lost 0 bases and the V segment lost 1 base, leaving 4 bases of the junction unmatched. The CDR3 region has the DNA TGCGCCAGCAGCCAAGCCAGCGGGGGGTACTCCTACAATGAGCAGTTCTTC. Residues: CASSQASGGYSYNEQFF.

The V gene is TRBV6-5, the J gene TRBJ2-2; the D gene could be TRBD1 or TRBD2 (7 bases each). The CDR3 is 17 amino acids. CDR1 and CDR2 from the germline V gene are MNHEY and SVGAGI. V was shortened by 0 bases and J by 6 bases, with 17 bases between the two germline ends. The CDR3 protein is CASSYSGRGGFAGELFF. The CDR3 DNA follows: TGTGCCAGCAGTTACTCCGGCAGGGGGGGTTTCGCCGGGGAGCTGTTTTTT.

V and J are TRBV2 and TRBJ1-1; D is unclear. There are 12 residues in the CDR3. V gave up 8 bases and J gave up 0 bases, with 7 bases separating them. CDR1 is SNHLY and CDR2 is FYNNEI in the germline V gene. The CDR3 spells CASLVLNTEAFF. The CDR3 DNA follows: TGTGCCAGCTTGGTTTTGAACACTGAAGCTTTCTTT.

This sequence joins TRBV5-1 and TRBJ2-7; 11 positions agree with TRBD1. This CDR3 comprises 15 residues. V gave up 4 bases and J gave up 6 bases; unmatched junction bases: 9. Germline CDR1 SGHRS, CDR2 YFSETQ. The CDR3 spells CASSPPGQGGSEQYF. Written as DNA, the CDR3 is TGCGCCAGCAGCCCCCCGGGACAGGGGGGCTCCGAGCAGTACTTC.

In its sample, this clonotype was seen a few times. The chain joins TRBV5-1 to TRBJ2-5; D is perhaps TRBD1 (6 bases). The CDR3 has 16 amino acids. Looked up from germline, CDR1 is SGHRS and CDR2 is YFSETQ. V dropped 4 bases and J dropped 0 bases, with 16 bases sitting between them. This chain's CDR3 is CASSPGDILYQETQYF. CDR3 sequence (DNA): TGCGCCAGCAGCCCTGGGGACATTTTGTACCAAGAGACCCAGTACTTC.

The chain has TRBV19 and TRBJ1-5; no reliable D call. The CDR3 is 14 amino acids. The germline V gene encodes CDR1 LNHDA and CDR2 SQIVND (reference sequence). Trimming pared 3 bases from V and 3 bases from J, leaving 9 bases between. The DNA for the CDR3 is TGTGCCAGTAGTATTCGAGGGTTCAATCAGCCCCAGCATTTT. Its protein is CASSIRGFNQPQHF.

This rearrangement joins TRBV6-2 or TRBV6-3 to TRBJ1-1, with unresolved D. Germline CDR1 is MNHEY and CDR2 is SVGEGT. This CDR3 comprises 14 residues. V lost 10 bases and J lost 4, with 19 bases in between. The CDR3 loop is CATVGRSAPTEAFF. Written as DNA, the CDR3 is TGTGCCACGGTCGGACGGAGTGCTCCCACTGAAGCTTTCTTT.